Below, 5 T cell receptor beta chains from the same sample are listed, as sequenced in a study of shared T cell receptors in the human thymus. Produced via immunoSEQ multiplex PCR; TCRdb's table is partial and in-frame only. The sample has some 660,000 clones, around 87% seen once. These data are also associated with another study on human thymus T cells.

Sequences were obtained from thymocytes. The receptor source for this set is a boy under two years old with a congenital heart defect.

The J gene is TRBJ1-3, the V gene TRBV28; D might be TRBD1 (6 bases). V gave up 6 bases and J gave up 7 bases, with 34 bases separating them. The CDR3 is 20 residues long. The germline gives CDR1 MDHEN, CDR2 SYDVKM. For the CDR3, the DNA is TGTGCCAGCAGCCTGGAGCCCGATTGGGCAGGGGCAGCCCATTGGAACACCATATATTTT. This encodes CASSLEPDWAGAAHWNTIYF.

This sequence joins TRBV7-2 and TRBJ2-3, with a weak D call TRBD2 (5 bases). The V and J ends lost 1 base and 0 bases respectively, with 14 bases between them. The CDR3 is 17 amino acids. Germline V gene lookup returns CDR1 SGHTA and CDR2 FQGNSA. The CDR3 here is CASSLVVRATSTDTQYF. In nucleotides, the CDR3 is TGTGCCAGCAGCTTAGTCGTGCGGGCAACTAGCACAGATACGCAGTATTTT. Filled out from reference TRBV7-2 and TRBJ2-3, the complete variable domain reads GAGVSQSPSNKVTEKGKDVELRCDPISGHTALYWYRQSLGQGLEFLIYFQGNSAPDKSGLPSDRFSAERTGGSVSTLTIQRTQQEDSAVYLCASSLVVRATSTDTQYFGPGTRLTVL.

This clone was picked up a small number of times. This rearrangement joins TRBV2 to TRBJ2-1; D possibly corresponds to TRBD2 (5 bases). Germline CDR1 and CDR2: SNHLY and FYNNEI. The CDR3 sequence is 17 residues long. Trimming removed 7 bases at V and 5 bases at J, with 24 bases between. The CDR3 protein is CASTRAGYLAPHNEQFF. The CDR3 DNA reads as TGTGCCAGCACACGGGCGGGTTACTTGGCCCCCCACAATGAGCAGTTCTTC.

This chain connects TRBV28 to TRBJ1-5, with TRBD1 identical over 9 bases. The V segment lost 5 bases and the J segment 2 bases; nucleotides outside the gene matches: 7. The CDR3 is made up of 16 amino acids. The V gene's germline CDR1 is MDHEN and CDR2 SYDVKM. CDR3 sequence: CASSPYRGLGNQPQHF. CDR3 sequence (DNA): TGTGCCAGCAGTCCCTACAGGGGGCTGGGCAATCAGCCCCAGCATTTT.

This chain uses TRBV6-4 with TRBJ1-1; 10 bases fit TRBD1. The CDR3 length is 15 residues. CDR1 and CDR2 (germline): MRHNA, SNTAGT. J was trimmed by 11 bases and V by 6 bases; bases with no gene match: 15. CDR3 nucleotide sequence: TGTGCCAGCAGAGATACCCGGGACAGGGGAGAAAAGGCTTTCTTT. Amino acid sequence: CASRDTRDRGEKAFF.